One and the same sample provided the 13 T cell receptor beta chains below, sequenced in a study of T cell responses to AZD1222 COVID-19 vaccine. Data came from immunoSEQ multiplex PCR; TCRdb stores just in-frame clones and leaves some out. The table has about 120,000 clones, 90% to 95% seen once. The sample consisted of peripheral blood, taken on day 0 of AZD1222 vaccination. These receptors all stem from an adult in good health.

V gene TRBV5-4 combines with J gene TRBJ2-3; possibly TRBD1 for D (5 bases). Germline V lookup: CDR1 SGHNT, CDR2 YYREEE (reference sequence). CDR3 length equals 14 residues. Trimming shortened V by 4 bases and J by 0 bases, and 9 bases separated the two germline ends. The CDR3 protein is CASSKTASTDTQYF. The CDR3 coding sequence is TGTGCCAGCAGCAAGACAGCTAGCACAGATACGCAGTATTTT.

The chain recombines TRBV4-2 with TRBJ2-7; 11 nucleotides line up with TRBD1. The CDR3 extends over 16 amino acids. With V trimmed by 5 bases and J by 5 bases, 11 bases remained unmatched. The germline V gene has CDR1 LGHNA and CDR2 YNFKEQ. CDR3 loop: CASSSGSGTGGDEQYF. CDR3 nucleotide sequence: TGTGCCAGCAGCAGTGGAAGCGGGACAGGGGGGGACGAGCAGTACTTC.

This sequence joins TRBV27 and TRBJ1-1; 7 positions agree with TRBD1. Germline V gene sequence: CDR1 MNHEY, CDR2 SMNVEV (reference sequence). V shed 4 bases, J shed 1 base, and the junction held 3 bases outside the gene matches. The CDR3 has 14 residues. The CDR3 region has the DNA TGTGCCAGCAGTTCGACAGGGCCGAACACTGAAGCTTTCTTT. Encoded protein: CASSSTGPNTEAFF.

This chain connects TRBV10-3 to TRBJ2-7; 8 positions agree with TRBD1. The CDR3 has 13 residues. The J segment lost 3 bases and the V segment lost 6 bases, leaving 4 bases of the junction unmatched. From germline, CDR1 is ENHRY and CDR2 SYGVKD. The CDR3 here is CAISTDRGYEQYF. The CDR3 nucleotides are TGTGCCATCAGCACCGACAGGGGCTACGAGCAGTACTTC.

The chain uses TRBV4-2 and TRBJ1-1, with no clear D. Germline values: CDR1 LGHNA, CDR2 YNFKEQ. This CDR3 comprises 14 residues. V was pared by 1 base and J by 1 base, with 7 bases between. CDR3 amino acids: CASSQVAGNTEAFF. CDR3 DNA: TGTGCCAGCAGCCAAGTCGCAGGGAACACTGAAGCTTTCTTT.

This chain uses TRBV4-3 with TRBJ2-1; either TRBD1 or TRBD2 may supply D (5 bases each). The CDR3 contains 15 residues. CDR1 and CDR2 from the germline V gene are LGHNA and YSLEER. Trimming pared 4 bases from V and 0 bases from J, leaving 10 bases between. CDR3 bases: TGCGCCAGCAGCCCGGGACCATCCTCCTACAATGAGCAGTTCTTC. Amino acids: CASSPGPSSYNEQFF.

The gene calls are TRBV5-1 and TRBJ2-1, with 8 bases fitting TRBD2. Germline V CDR1 and CDR2: SGHRS, YFSETQ. This CDR3 contains 14 residues. V shed 4 bases and J 9 bases; nucleotides not matched to a gene: 9. CDR3 sequence reads: CASSGRTSSAEQFF. CDR3 in DNA: TGCGCCAGCAGCGGAAGGACTAGCTCGGCTGAGCAGTTCTTC.

The chain is built from TRBV27 and TRBJ1-6; tentative D call: TRBD1 (5 bases). V lost 5 bases, J lost 1 base, and 15 bases lay in between. CDR3 length: 17 amino acids. Per the germline V gene, CDR1 is MNHEY and CDR2 is SMNVEV (reference sequence). The CDR3 nucleotides are TGTGCCAGCAGTCCGGGACCTCGGTGGTCCTATAATTCACCCCTCCACTTT. This gives the protein CASSPGPRWSYNSPLHF.

The chain couples TRBV2 to TRBJ1-6, with no clear D. V lost 0 bases and J 7 bases, leaving 7 bases between the germline ends. Germline CDR1 and CDR2: SNHLY and FYNNEI. The CDR3 totals 14 residues. This chain's CDR3 is CASSEAATNSPLHF. The DNA for the CDR3 is TGTGCCAGCAGTGAAGCGGCGACCAATTCACCCCTCCACTTT.

The rearrangement uses TRBV4-1 and TRBJ1-1, with 7 bases that match TRBD1. The CDR3 covers 15 residues. The junction had 2 bases not matched to a gene; V was cut back by 1 base and J by 0 bases. Germline CDR1 reads MGHRA; CDR2 reads YSYEKL. The CDR3 sequence: CASSQVGTVNTEAFF. The DNA of the CDR3 is TGCGCCAGCAGCCAAGTGGGGACAGTGAACACTGAAGCTTTCTTT.

The chain employs TRBV6-1 and TRBJ2-7; the D is unclear. CDR1 and CDR2 (germline): MNHNS, SASEGT. V lost 3 bases, J lost 3 bases, and 6 bases lay in between. This CDR3 spans 12 amino acids. The CDR3 is CASSEYHYEQYF. The DNA for the CDR3 is TGTGCCAGCAGTGAGTACCACTACGAGCAGTACTTC.

The chain joins TRBV5-5 to TRBJ2-3; TRBD1 or TRBD2 may be the D gene (5 bases each). Germline V gene lookup returns CDR1 SGHKS and CDR2 YYEKEE (reference sequence). This CDR3 spans 15 amino acids. V dropped 4 bases and J dropped 2 bases, with 14 bases sitting between them. CDR3 coding DNA: TGTGCCAGCAGCCCGGGACCGTTAACCACAGATACGCAGTATTTT. It specifies CASSPGPLTTDTQYF.

The chain couples TRBV27 to TRBJ1-2, with D possibly TRBD1 on 6 matching bases. Trimming left V 6 bases short and J 7 bases short, with 21 bases between. This CDR3 spans 15 amino acids. Germline CDR1 is MNHEY and CDR2 is SMNVEV (reference sequence). This CDR3 reads CASRDTGGALGGYTF. Written as DNA, the CDR3 is TGTGCCAGCAGGGACACGGGGGGGGCGCTTGGTGGCTACACCTTC.